The TCR beta chain described here comes from a study of blood T cell repertoires in COVID-19. Study in general: Samples came from the United States, Italy and Spain, spanning acute and convalescent COVID-19. T cells, B-cell-depleted T cells, or PBMCs provided the cDNA or gDNA that served as material.

Germline CDR1 and CDR2: SGDLS and YYNGEE. Trimming shortened V by 0 bases and J by 2 bases, and 12 bases separated the two germline ends. CDR3 length: 15 residues. Generated by immunoSEQ multiplex PCR, the TCRdb table keeps only in-frame clones and is missing some. The sample has some 77,000 clones, approximately 83% seen once. This TCR came from a man aged 70-80 years with acute or convalescent COVID-19. Sequences were obtained from peripheral blood. The chain couples TRBV9 to TRBJ2-7, with D unclear. The CDR3 region is CASSVGRLYTYEQYF. The CDR3 bases are TGTGCCAGCAGCGTAGGCAGGCTTTACACCTACGAGCAGTACTTC.